This T cell receptor (beta chain) originates from a study of blood T cell repertoires in COVID-19. Across the whole study: Researchers got acute and convalescent COVID-19 samples from the United States, Italy and Spain. T cells, B-cell-depleted T cells, or PBMCs supplied cDNA or gDNA.

TCRdb's copy holds only in-frame clones and misses some; the assay was immunoSEQ multiplex PCR. The top ten clones hold roughly 5.2% of a sample with under 80,000 clones, 80% to 95% of them seen once. The sequenced sample consisted of peripheral blood. The sequence derives from a human donor in a cohort sampled during active COVID-19.

As DNA, the CDR3 is TGTGCCAGCAGGCTAGGGGTCGGGCTTGGCACTGAAGCTTTCTTT. It is translated as CASRLGVGLGTEAFF. The genes are TRBV7-8 and TRBJ1-1; D might be TRBD1 (5 bases). The CDR3 has 15 residues. Germline CDR1 reads SGHVS; CDR2 reads FQNEAQ. V was clipped by 6 bases and J by 4 bases, with 18 bases between them. The full variable domain, in which reference TRBV7-8 and TRBJ1-1 provide the parts outside the CDR3, is GAGVSQSPRYKVAKRGQDVALRCDPISGHVSLFWYQQALGQGPEFLTYFQNEAQLDKSGLPSDRFFAERPEGSVSTLKIQRTQQEDSAVYLCASRLGVGLGTEAFFGQGTRLTVV.